Given below is one T cell receptor (beta chain) in context. Antigen unknown. This sample was taken from a study of shared clonotypes between healthy human individuals. General study results and limits: How much donors shared clonotypes was expected to be affected by sequencing depth. Naive subsets, compared against memory subsets, generally had larger estimated richness values. All-four-donor shared clonotypes had higher generation probabilities than non-shared clonotypes did.

V lost 0 bases and J lost 4, with 13 bases in between. CDR3 size: 15 residues. The germline V gene has CDR1 SGDLS and CDR2 YYNGEE. Per the original data handling: Quality scores were absent from the junction-only immunoSEQ sequences, so filtering differed. Profiled with immunoSEQ multiplex PCR; TCRdb holds only in-frame clones, not every one. The V and J calls and the clone size are those of that table, but D and trimming were determined from the DNA. The sample has some 2 million clones, 95% seen once. This clonotype originated in a man younger than 30 in good health. The sequenced material came from naive CD4+ T cells sorted from blood. Stated subset: CD45RA+ positively selected. The chain joins TRBV9 to TRBJ1-2, with D maybe TRBD1 (5 bases). Written as DNA, the CDR3 is TGTGCCAGCAGCGTAGAGGTGGGGGAGGTCTATGGCTACACCTTC. It is translated as CASSVEVGEVYGYTF.